Each of the 8 T cell receptor beta chains below was sequenced from the same sample in a study of OX40 agonist ivuxolimab in advanced cancers. The library relied on the immunoSEQ multiplex PCR assay. Held by TCRdb, this immuneACCESS table contains in-frame sequences only and omits some clones. Under half of the omission traces to an unresolved V gene where checked; the cause of the rest is unknown. The sample yields tens of thousands of clones; around 90% were counted once. The ten largest clonotypes hold around 0.5% of the sample. This material consisted of CD4+ or CD8+ T cells sorted from blood, taken in a trial of the OX40 agonist ivuxolimab. These receptors were taken from an adult with an advanced solid tumor such as melanoma, head and neck, liver or kidney cancer.

CDR3 coding DNA: TGTGCCAGCGCTAGGAATCTGGGCTCCTACGAGCAGTACTTC. Amino acid sequence: CASARNLGSYEQYF. The V call is TRBV6-5, the J call TRBJ2-7; the D is unclear. Trimming took 8 bases from V and 0 from J, leaving 14 bases between them. Germline assignment: CDR1 MNHEY and CDR2 SVGAGI. The CDR3 covers 14 residues.

The chain is built from TRBV4-2 and TRBJ1-2; 9 positions match TRBD1. With V trimmed by 1 base and J by 6 bases, 6 bases remained unmatched. The CDR3 sequence is 15 residues long. Germline V gene lookup returns CDR1 LGHNA and CDR2 YNFKEQ. In nucleotides, the CDR3 is TGTGCCAGCAGCCAAGGGAGGGACAGGGACGATGGCTACACCTTC. Encoded protein: CASSQGRDRDDGYTF.

CDR3 residues: CASSLAPSAPGEFF. In nucleotides, the CDR3 is TGTGCCAGCAGCTTAGCCCCTAGCGCCCCTGGGGAGTTCTTC. The chain employs TRBV7-2 and TRBJ2-1; D may be TRBD2 (6 bases). The CDR3 contains 14 residues. Germline CDR1 and CDR2: SGHTA and FQGNSA. Deletions cut 0 bases from V and 14 bases from J, with 17 bases between.

The CDR3 DNA follows: TGTGCCAGCAGCTTGGGGCCGGGTGGGACCTACAATGAGCAGTTCTTC. Protein sequence: CASSLGPGGTYNEQFF. This chain links TRBV5-6 with TRBJ2-1; D remains unclear. Per germline, CDR1 SGHDT and CDR2 YYEEEE. The CDR3 extends over 16 amino acids. Trimming removed 0 bases at V and 2 bases at J, with 12 bases between.

The chain joins TRBV7-2 to TRBJ2-7, with unresolved D. The germline V gene encodes CDR1 SGHTA and CDR2 FQGNSA. Trimming shortened V by 5 bases and J by 0 bases, and 8 bases separated the two germline ends. The CDR3 has 13 amino acids. The CDR3 DNA follows: TGTGCCAGCAGCGCCGGGTACTCCTACGAGCAGTACTTC. Protein sequence: CASSAGYSYEQYF.

The rearrangement uses TRBV27 and TRBJ1-1; D perhaps matches TRBD1 (5 bases). The CDR3 length is 15 residues. The V end was cut by 4 bases, the J end by 5 bases, with 17 bases between. Germline V CDR1 and CDR2: MNHEY, SMNVEV (reference sequence). Here the CDR3 reads CASSSWGEARTEAFF. In DNA form, the CDR3 reads TGTGCCAGCAGTTCATGGGGGGAGGCGAGGACTGAAGCTTTCTTT.

CDR3 residues: CASSRGVWEQFF. The CDR3 DNA sequence: TGTGCCAGCAGCCGGGGCGTTTGGGAGCAGTTCTTC. The J gene is TRBJ2-1, the V gene TRBV7-9; D may match TRBD1 or TRBD2 (5 bases each). CDR3 length: 12 residues. V dropped 5 bases and J dropped 10 bases, with 12 bases sitting between them. CDR1 and CDR2 (germline): SEHNR, FQNEAQ (reference sequence).

The chain carries TRBV30 and TRBJ2-1, with no clear D. The germline V gene has CDR1 GTSNPN and CDR2 SVGIG (reference sequence). V lost 4 bases, J lost 5 bases, and 21 bases lay in between. The CDR3 length is 16 residues. The CDR3 here is CAWNPIDVPPDNEQFF. CDR3 DNA sequence: TGTGCCTGGAATCCGATCGACGTACCCCCCGACAATGAGCAGTTCTTC.